This is a list of T cell receptor beta chains from one sample in a study of PD-1 blockade in mismatch repair-deficient tumors. Method: immunoSEQ multiplex PCR; TCRdb's copy keeps in-frame clones and lacks some. Of under 150,000 clones detected, around nine tenths appear once; the ten largest clones hold about 10%. Source: peripheral blood, taken almost 74 weeks after starting pembrolizumab. The receptors shown here come from an adult with mismatch repair-deficient cancer. The CDR3 runs from the conserved cysteine through the conserved F or W. A D gene is named only where the DNA matches it firmly. A row's size may be missing; if present it is once, few, many or a size class.

d_gene	v_gene	abundance	j_gene	CDR3aa	CDR3nt
TRBD2	TRBV28	.	TRBJ2-1	CASSPRGLAGLNEQFF	TGTGCCAGCAGCCCGAGAGGGCTAGCGGGCCTAAATGAGCAGTTCTTC
.	TRBV30	.	TRBJ2-2	CAWSRQQNTGELFF	TGTGCCTGGAGCCGACAGCAGAACACCGGGGAGCTGTTTTTT
.	TRBV11-2	.	TRBJ1-2	CASSFSNRNYGYTF	TGTGCCAGCAGCTTCTCAAACAGGAACTATGGCTACACCTTC
.	TRBV19	.	TRBJ1-2	CASSINQGANYGYTF	TGTGCCAGTAGTATAAATCAGGGAGCTAACTATGGCTACACCTTC
TRBD2	TRBV6-7	.	TRBJ2-7	CASSYSKPTSGRANYEQYF	TGTGCCAGCAGTTACTCGAAGCCAACTAGCGGGAGGGCCAACTACGAGCAGTACTTC
TRBD2	TRBV27	.	TRBJ2-3	CASSSGLAGGTTDTQYF	TGTGCCAGCAGTTCTGGACTAGCGGGAGGCACCACAGATACGCAGTATTTT
.	TRBV5-1	.	TRBJ2-1	CASSRPEISSYNEQFF	TGCGCCAGCAGCAGGCCGGAGATAAGCTCCTACAATGAGCAGTTCTTC
.	TRBV29-1	.	TRBJ2-1	CSVLGRTPSYNEQFF	TGCAGCGTTTTGGGTAGGACACCCAGCTACAATGAGCAGTTCTTC
.	TRBV6-5	.	TRBJ1-1	CASSYGETGTNTEAFF	TGTGCCAGCAGTTACGGGGAGACCGGGACAAACACTGAAGCTTTCTTT
.	TRBV28	.	TRBJ1-5	CASTGDMERYSNQPQHF	TGTGCCAGCACGGGGGACATGGAGAGGTATAGCAATCAGCCCCAGCATTTT
TRBD1	TRBV10-2	.	TRBJ1-1	CASTPDRGNTEAFF	TGCGCCAGCACCCCGGACAGGGGGAACACTGAAGCTTTCTTT
.	TRBV29-1	.	TRBJ2-3	CSVSPPGRVGDTQYF	TGCAGCGTTTCCCCGCCCGGTCGGGTTGGGGATACGCAGTATTTT
.	TRBV19	few	TRBJ2-7	CASSTSGAGSYEQYF	TGTGCCAGTAGTACCTCAGGGGCGGGATCCTACGAGCAGTACTTC
.	TRBV4-1	.	TRBJ1-1	CASSQVSAKGNTEAFF	TGCGCCAGCAGCCAAGTATCTGCTAAGGGTAACACTGAAGCTTTCTTT
.	TRBV4-1	.	TRBJ2-7	CASSQEPLEGSYEQYF	TGCGCCAGCAGCCAAGAACCTCTCGAGGGCTCCTACGAGCAGTACTTC
TRBD1	TRBV30	.	TRBJ2-3	CACRQGAGDTQYF	TGTGCCTGCCGACAGGGGGCGGGAGATACGCAGTATTTT
TRBD2	TRBV6-4	.	TRBJ2-3	CASSASGTDTQYF	TGTGCCAGCAGTGCTAGCGGGACAGATACGCAGTATTTT
TRBD1	TRBV16	few	TRBJ1-1	CASSQSRQGTLTEAFF	TGTGCCAGCAGCCAATCCCGACAGGGAACACTCACTGAAGCTTTCTTT
TRBD2	TRBV28	.	TRBJ2-7	CASGRTSGNTYEQYF	TGTGCCAGCGGACGGACTAGCGGGAACACCTACGAGCAGTACTTC
.	TRBV30	.	TRBJ1-2	CAWSVPGEVGYTF	TGTGCCTGGAGTGTACCAGGGGAGGTTGGCTACACCTTC
TRBD1	TRBV27	.	TRBJ1-1	CASSLFLGQGAFF	TGTGCCAGCAGTTTATTCCTAGGACAGGGGGCTTTCTTT
.	TRBV4-3	.	TRBJ1-4	CASSQEGSNEKLFF	TGCGCCAGCAGCCAAGAGGGTTCTAATGAAAAACTGTTTTTT
TRBD2	TRBV30	.	TRBJ2-5	CAWSGLAGPETQYF	TGTGCCTGGAGTGGGTTAGCGGGACCGGAGACCCAGTACTTC
TRBD1	TRBV28	.	TRBJ2-7	CASTRQGAYEQYF	TGTGCCAGCACTAGACAGGGGGCCTACGAGCAGTACTTC
TRBD1	TRBV27	.	TRBJ1-1	CASSLTGANTEAFF	TGTGCCAGCAGTTTGACAGGGGCGAACACTGAAGCTTTCTTT
TRBD1	TRBV27	.	TRBJ2-1	CASSGDRESYNEQFF	TGTGCCAGCAGCGGGGACAGGGAGTCCTACAATGAGCAGTTCTTC
TRBD1	TRBV6-4	.	TRBJ1-5	CASTKGAHQPQHF	TGTGCCAGCACCAAGGGGGCCCATCAGCCCCAGCATTTT
.	TRBV30	few	TRBJ2-2	CAWTQVGTGELFF	TGTGCCTGGACCCAAGTAGGGACTGGGGAGCTGTTTTTT
.	TRBV4-1	.	TRBJ2-7	CASSQGFSGKPGPGPF	TGCGCCAGCAGCCAAGGGTTTTCAGGGAAACCGGGACCTGGACCTTTC
TRBD1	TRBV28	.	TRBJ1-1	CASRPDRVNTEAFF	TGTGCCAGCAGACCGGACAGGGTGAACACTGAAGCTTTCTTT
.	TRBV5-1	.	TRBJ1-1	CASSSTKDMAFF	TGCGCCAGCAGCTCAACCAAAGACATGGCTTTCTTT
TRBD2	TRBV30	.	TRBJ2-2	CAWGGLAGVVRTGELFF	TGTGCCTGGGGGGGACTAGCGGGAGTAGTGAGGACCGGGGAGCTGTTTTTT
.	TRBV7-3	.	TRBJ1-1	CASSRLGHTEAFF	TGTGCCAGCAGCCGCCTTGGACACACTGAAGCTTTCTTT
TRBD2	TRBV7-3	.	TRBJ2-3	CASSYSGTSTDTQYF	TGTGCCAGCAGCTATAGCGGGACAAGCACAGATACGCAGTATTTT
.	TRBV7-9	.	TRBJ2-3	CASPLMGTDTQYF	TGTGCCAGTCCACTAATGGGCACAGATACGCAGTATTTT
TRBD1	TRBV7-9	.	TRBJ1-4	CASSHPPGQRNEKLFF	TGTGCCAGCAGCCACCCTCCGGGACAGAGGAATGAAAAACTGTTTTTT
TRBD2	TRBV5-4	.	TRBJ2-1	CASSPGTSGYNEQFF	TGTGCCAGCAGCCCCGGGACTAGCGGATACAATGAGCAGTTCTTC
.	TRBV28	.	TRBJ1-2	CASSLGDIRGGYTF	TGTGCCAGCAGCCTTGGGGACATAAGGGGAGGCTACACCTTC
.	TRBV7-9	.	TRBJ1-4	CASSLNVAASREKLFF	TGTGCCAGCAGCTTAAACGTGGCGGCCTCGAGGGAAAAACTGTTTTTT
.	TRBV4-2	.	TRBJ2-2	CASSPPTQTGELFF	TGTGCCAGCAGCCCCCCAACCCAAACCGGGGAGCTGTTTTTT
.	TRBV4-2	.	TRBJ1-1	CASSQVDLGGWNTEAFF	TGTGCCAGCAGCCAAGTAGACCTGGGGGGGTGGAACACTGAAGCTTTCTTT
TRBD1	TRBV4-1	few	TRBJ2-7	CASSHGQGPRYEQYF	TGCGCCAGCAGCCACGGACAGGGGCCAAGGTACGAGCAGTACTTC
.	TRBV7-9	once	TRBJ2-1	CASSLTPGQSTRDNEQFF	TGTGCCAGCAGCCTAACCCCCGGACAGTCGACGCGGGACAATGAGCAGTTCTTC
TRBD1	TRBV28	.	TRBJ2-7	CASSYRGAYEQYF	TGTGCCAGCAGTTACAGGGGAGCCTACGAGCAGTACTTC
.	TRBV21-1	once	TRBJ2-3	CASSTGKQVTDTQYF	TGTGCCAGCAGCACAGGGAAGCAGGTCACAGATACGCAGTATTTT
TRBD1	TRBV27	.	TRBJ2-1	CASSSATGGNEQFF	TGTGCCAGCAGTTCGGCGACAGGGGGCAATGAGCAGTTCTTC
.	TRBV4-2	once	TRBJ2-5	CASSQGGQIQETQYF	TGTGCCAGCAGCCAGGGGGGACAGATCCAAGAGACCCAGTACTTC
TRBD1	TRBV27	.	TRBJ1-1	CASSLVGAGGSTEAFF	TGTGCCAGCAGTTTAGTTGGAGCAGGGGGAAGTACTGAAGCTTTCTTT
.	TRBV25-1	.	TRBJ2-7	CASSELAREQYF	TGTGCCAGCAGTGAATTAGCTCGGGAGCAGTACTTC
.	TRBV2	few	TRBJ2-5	CASRDTGFGETQYF	TGTGCCAGCAGGGATACAGGGTTCGGAGAGACCCAGTACTTC